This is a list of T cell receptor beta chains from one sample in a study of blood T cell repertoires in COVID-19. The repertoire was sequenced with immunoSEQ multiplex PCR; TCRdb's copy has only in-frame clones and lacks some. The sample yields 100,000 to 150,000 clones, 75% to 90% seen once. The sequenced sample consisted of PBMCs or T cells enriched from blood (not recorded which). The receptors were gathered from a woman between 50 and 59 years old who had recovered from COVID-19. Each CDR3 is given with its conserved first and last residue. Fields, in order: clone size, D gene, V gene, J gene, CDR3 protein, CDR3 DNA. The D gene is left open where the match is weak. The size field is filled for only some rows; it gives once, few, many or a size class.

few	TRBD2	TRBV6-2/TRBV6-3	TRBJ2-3	CASSYPLAGPSTDTQYF	TGTGCCAGCAGTTACCCGCTAGCGGGGCCTAGCACAGATACGCAGTATTTT
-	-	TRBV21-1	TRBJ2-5	CASPWASGGAWGETQYF	TGTGCCAGCCCCTGGGCCAGCGGGGGGGCGTGGGGTGAGACCCAGTACTTC
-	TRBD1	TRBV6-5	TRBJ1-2	CASSSPRTGGGGYTF	TGTGCCAGCAGTTCACCACGTACAGGGGGTGGGGGCTACACCTTC
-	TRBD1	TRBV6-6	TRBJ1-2	CASSYDRGMVGYTF	TGTGCCAGCAGTTACGACAGGGGAATGGTTGGCTACACCTTC
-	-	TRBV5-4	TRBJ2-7	CASSPLGGASYEQYF	TGTGCCAGCAGCCCTCTAGGGGGGGCCTCCTACGAGCAGTACTTC
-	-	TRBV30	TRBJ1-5	CAWSEGGNQPQHF	TGTGCCTGGAGTGAAGGAGGCAATCAGCCCCAGCATTTT
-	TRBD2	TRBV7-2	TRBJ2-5	CASSLWTSGGRYQETQYF	TGTGCCAGCAGCTTGTGGACTAGCGGGGGGCGGTACCAAGAGACCCAGTACTTC
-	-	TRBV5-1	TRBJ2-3	CASSLEGVPATDTQYF	TGCGCCAGCAGCTTGGAGGGGGTTCCCGCCACAGATACGCAGTATTTT
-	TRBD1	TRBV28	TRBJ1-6	CASSGQDSTSSYNSPLHF	TGTGCCAGCAGCGGACAGGACTCAACAAGCTCCTATAATTCACCCCTCCACTTT
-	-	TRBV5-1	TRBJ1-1	CASSLDQGTEAFF	TGCGCCAGCAGCTTGGATCAGGGAACTGAAGCTTTCTTT
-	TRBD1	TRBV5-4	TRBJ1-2	CASSLGQGAGYGYTF	TGTGCCAGCAGCTTGGGACAGGGGGCTGGCTATGGCTACACCTTC
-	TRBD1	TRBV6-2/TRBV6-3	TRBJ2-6	CASSYLRQGAETGANVLTF	TGTGCCAGCAGTTACCTACGACAGGGGGCGGAAACTGGGGCCAACGTCCTGACTTTC
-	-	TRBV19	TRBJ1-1	CASSPRYLMNTEAFF	TGTGCCAGTAGCCCCCGGTACCTTATGAACACTGAAGCTTTCTTT
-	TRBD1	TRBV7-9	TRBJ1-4	CASSLAGGQGLNEKLFF	TGTGCCAGCAGCTTAGCTGGAGGACAGGGGCTTAATGAAAAACTGTTTTTT
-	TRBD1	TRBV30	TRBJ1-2	CAWKRQPGQGKVLHYGYTF	TGTGCCTGGAAACGACAACCGGGACAGGGTAAAGTGCTCCACTATGGCTACACCTTC
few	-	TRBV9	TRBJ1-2	CASSVGAQAGLNYGYTF	TGTGCCAGCAGCGTAGGAGCCCAGGCTGGTCTTAACTATGGCTACACCTTC
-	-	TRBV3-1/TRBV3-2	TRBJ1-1	CASSQEGEGQNTEAFF	TGTGCCAGCAGCCAAGAAGGGGAAGGACAGAACACTGAAGCTTTCTTT
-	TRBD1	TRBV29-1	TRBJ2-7	CSVPGQGAYEQYF	TGCAGCGTCCCGGGACAGGGCGCCTACGAGCAGTACTTC
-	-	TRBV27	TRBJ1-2	CASSALGGNGYTF	TGTGCCAGCAGTGCCCTCGGGGGGAATGGCTACACCTTC
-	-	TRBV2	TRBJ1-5	CASSETEGGGNQPQHF	TGTGCCAGCAGTGAAACAGAGGGAGGCGGCAATCAGCCCCAGCATTTT
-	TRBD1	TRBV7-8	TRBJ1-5	CASSTQGQGNSNQPQHF	TGTGCCAGCAGCACACAGGGACAGGGAAATAGCAATCAGCCCCAGCATTTT
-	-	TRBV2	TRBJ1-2	CASSATPQGGYGYTF	TGTGCCAGCAGTGCTACCCCCCAGGGAGGCTATGGCTACACCTTC
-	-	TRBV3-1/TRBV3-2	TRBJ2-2	CASSPKQERTGELFF	TGTGCCAGCAGCCCCAAACAGGAACGAACCGGGGAGCTGTTTTTT
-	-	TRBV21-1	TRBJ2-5	CASSFTTTGTGERETQYF	TGTGCCAGCAGCTTTACGACGACCGGGACAGGGGAGAGAGAGACCCAGTACTTC
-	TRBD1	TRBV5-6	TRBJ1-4	CASSPAGTGPLGGRLFF	TGTGCCAGCAGCCCCGCCGGGACAGGGCCCTTGGGGGGGCGGCTGTTTTTT
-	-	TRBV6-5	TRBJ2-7	CASSSGTPGYEQYF	TGTGCCAGCAGCTCCGGGACACCCGGCTACGAGCAGTACTTC
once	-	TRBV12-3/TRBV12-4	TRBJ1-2	CASSPSYGYTF	TGTGCCAGCAGCCCGTCCTATGGCTACACCTTC
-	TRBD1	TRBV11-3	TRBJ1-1	CASSLEGDRNETEAFF	TGTGCCAGCAGCTTAGAAGGGGACAGAAATGAGACTGAAGCTTTCTTT
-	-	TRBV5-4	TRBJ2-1	CASSRPPGSNEQFF	TGTGCCAGCAGCCGCCCCCCGGGTTCCAATGAGCAGTTCTTC
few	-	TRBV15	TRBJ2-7	CATSRGQGHESEQYF	TGTGCCACCAGCAGAGGTCAGGGGCACGAAAGCGAGCAGTACTTC
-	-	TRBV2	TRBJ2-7	CASAARYEQYF	TGTGCCAGCGCAGCGAGGTACGAGCAGTACTTC
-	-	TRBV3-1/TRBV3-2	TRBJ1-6	CASSIWASNSPLHF	TGTGCCAGCAGCATTTGGGCCTCTAATTCACCCCTCCACTTT
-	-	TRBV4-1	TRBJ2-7	CASSPPSEHEQYF	TGCGCCAGCAGCCCTCCTAGCGAACACGAGCAGTACTTC
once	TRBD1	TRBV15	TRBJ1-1	CATNRGTGFTEAFF	TGTGCCACTAATCGCGGGACAGGGTTTACTGAAGCTTTCTTT
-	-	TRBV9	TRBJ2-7	CASSPLSLIREQYF	TGTGCCAGCAGCCCCCTCTCTCTTATTCGGGAGCAGTACTTC
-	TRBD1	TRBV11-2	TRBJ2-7	CASSAGGKQYF	TGTGCCAGCAGCGCAGGGGGTAAGCAGTACTTC
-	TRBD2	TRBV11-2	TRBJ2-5	CASRQRGGIQETQYF	TGTGCCAGCAGGCAGCGGGGGGGTATCCAAGAGACCCAGTACTTC
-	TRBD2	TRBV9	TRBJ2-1	CASSVVGTSGLYNEQFF	TGTGCCAGCAGCGTAGTGGGGACTAGCGGCCTCTACAATGAGCAGTTCTTC
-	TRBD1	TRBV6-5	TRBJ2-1	CASMVWTGYNEQFF	TGTGCCAGCATGGTGTGGACAGGATACAATGAGCAGTTCTTC
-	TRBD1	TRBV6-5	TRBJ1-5	CASSYSGQGIGQPQHF	TGTGCCAGCAGTTATTCCGGACAGGGGATCGGTCAGCCCCAGCATTTT
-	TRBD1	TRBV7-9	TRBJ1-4	CASSLLDRSTNEKLFF	TGTGCCAGCAGCTTACTGGACAGGTCGACTAATGAAAAACTGTTTTTT
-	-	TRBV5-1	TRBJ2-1	CASSEGHAYNEQFF	TGCGCCAGCAGCGAGGGACACGCCTACAATGAGCAGTTCTTC
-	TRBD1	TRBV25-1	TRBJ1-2	CASSWGQGGGYTF	TGTGCCAGCAGTTGGGGACAGGGGGGAGGCTACACCTTC
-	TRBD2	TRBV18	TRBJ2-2	CASSTRPSGGSNTGELFF	TGTGCCAGCTCTACCCGTCCTAGCGGGGGGTCGAACACCGGGGAGCTGTTTTTT
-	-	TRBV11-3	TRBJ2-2	CASRPAAGELFF	TGTGCCAGCAGACCGGCGGCCGGGGAGCTGTTTTTT